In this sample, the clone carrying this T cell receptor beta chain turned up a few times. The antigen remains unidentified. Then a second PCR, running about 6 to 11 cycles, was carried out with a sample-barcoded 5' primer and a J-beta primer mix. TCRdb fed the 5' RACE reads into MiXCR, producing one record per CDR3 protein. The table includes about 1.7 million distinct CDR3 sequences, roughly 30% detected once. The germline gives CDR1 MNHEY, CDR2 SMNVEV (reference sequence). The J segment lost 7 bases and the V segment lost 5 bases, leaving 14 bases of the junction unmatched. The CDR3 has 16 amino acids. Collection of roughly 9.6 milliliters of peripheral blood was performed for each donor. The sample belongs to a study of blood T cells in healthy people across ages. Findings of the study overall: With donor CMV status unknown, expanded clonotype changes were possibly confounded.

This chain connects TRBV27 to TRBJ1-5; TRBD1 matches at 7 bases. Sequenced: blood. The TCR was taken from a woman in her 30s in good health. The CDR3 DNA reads TGTGCCAGCAGTCCGCTCGGACAGGCCCGGGACCAGCCCCAGCATTTT. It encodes CASSPLGQARDQPQHF.